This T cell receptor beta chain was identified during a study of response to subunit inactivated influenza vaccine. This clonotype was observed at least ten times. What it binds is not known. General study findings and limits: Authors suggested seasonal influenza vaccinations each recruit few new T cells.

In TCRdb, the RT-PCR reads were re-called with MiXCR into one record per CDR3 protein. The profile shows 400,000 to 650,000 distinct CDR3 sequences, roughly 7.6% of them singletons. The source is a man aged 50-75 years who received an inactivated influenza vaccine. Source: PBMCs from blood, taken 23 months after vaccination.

CDR3 in amino acids: CASGLYSYNEQFF. DNA of the CDR3: TGTGCCAGCGGCCTTTACTCCTACAATGAGCAGTTCTTC. J is TRBJ2-1 and V is TRBV6-2 or TRBV6-3; D gene uncertain. The CDR3 is 13 residues long. Trimming shortened V by 8 bases and J by 0 bases, and 8 bases separated the two germline ends. Germline V gives CDR1 MNHEY, CDR2 SVGEGT.